This is a list of T cell receptor beta chains from one sample in a study of blood T cells in healthy people across ages. In TCRdb, the 5' RACE reads were re-called with MiXCR into one record per CDR3 protein. The repertoire holds roughly 1.7 million distinct CDR3 sequences, about 31% seen once, with about 11% in the top ten. Source material: blood. The receptors were sampled from a woman aged 25 to 39 in good health. Both conserved end residues are part of each CDR3. The order of the fields is clone size, J gene, V gene, D gene, CDR3 protein, CDR3 DNA. D genes are given only for firm matches. Clone size appears in some rows only: once, few, many, or a class for an expanded clone.

few,TRBJ1-2,TRBV29-1,.,CSVDPPNFYGYTF,TGCAGCGTTGACCCTCCGAACTTCTATGGCTACACCTTC
.,TRBJ2-5,TRBV7-3,.,CASSTSTGETQYF,TGTGCCAGCAGCACGAGCACGGGGGAGACCCAGTACTTC
.,TRBJ1-4,TRBV7-9,TRBD1,CASSFQGAHEKLFF,TGTGCCAGCAGCTTCCAGGGGGCTCATGAAAAACTGTTTTTT
.,TRBJ2-7,TRBV20-1,.,CSALGSTVMSATYEQYF,TGCAGTGCTTTGGGCTCGACAGTTATGTCCGCTACCTACGAGCAGTACTTC
.,TRBJ2-1,TRBV3-1,TRBD2,CASSQNPPGLDYNEQFF,TGTGCCAGCAGCCAGAACCCCCCGGGACTAGACTACAATGAGCAGTTCTTC
few,TRBJ2-1,TRBV7-3,TRBD2,CASSSLGGGSYNEQFF,TGTGCCAGCAGCTCCCTTGGGGGGGGTTCCTACAATGAGCAGTTCTTC
few,TRBJ2-1,TRBV2,.,CASSEGWQFF,TGTGCCAGCAGTGAGGGCTGGCAGTTCTTC
many,TRBJ2-5,TRBV28,TRBD2,CASSQAGGGRRETQYF,TGTGCCAGCAGCCAGGCCGGCGGCGGGAGAAGAGAGACCCAGTACTTC
.,TRBJ2-7,TRBV24-1,.,CATSPFGRIIYEQYF,TGTGCCACCAGCCCTTTCGGGCGGATTATCTACGAGCAGTACTTC
few,TRBJ1-2,TRBV5-1,.,CASSPGPREGYTF,TGCGCCAGCAGCCCGGGACCAAGAGAGGGCTACACCTTC
.,TRBJ1-1,TRBV5-1,.,CASTPRGGLDTEAFF,TGCGCCAGCACCCCGAGGGGGGGCTTGGACACTGAAGCTTTCTTT
.,TRBJ2-5,TRBV20-1,.,CSYPSGGGETQYF,TGCAGCTACCCAAGCGGAGGCGGGGAGACCCAGTACTTC
.,TRBJ1-1,TRBV27,.,CASSWDGEAFF,TGTGCCAGCAGCTGGGATGGTGAAGCTTTCTTT
.,TRBJ2-3,TRBV10-3,TRBD1,CAIGNRGDTQYF,TGTGCCATCGGCAACAGGGGAGATACGCAGTATTTT
.,TRBJ2-6,TRBV5-1,TRBD2,CASTLRGGVAVLTF,TGCGCCAGCACCCTTCGGGGGGGAGTTGCCGTCCTGACTTTC
.,TRBJ2-1,TRBV7-7,TRBD1,CASSPGQYYNEQFF,TGTGCCAGCAGCCCGGGACAGTATTACAATGAGCAGTTCTTC
.,TRBJ1-2,TRBV7-2,TRBD1,CASSLGGTANYGYTF,TGTGCCAGCAGCTTGGGAGGGACAGCTAACTATGGCTACACCTTC
.,TRBJ2-5,TRBV20-1,TRBD2,CSASLSGGTQETQYF,TGCAGTGCTAGTCTGAGCGGGGGAACACAAGAGACCCAGTACTTC
.,TRBJ2-2,TRBV6-6,TRBD1,CASSYRGQGNTGELFF,TGTGCCAGCAGCTACAGGGGACAGGGAAACACCGGGGAGCTGTTTTTT
.,TRBJ1-2,TRBV29-1,.,CSAHGSKGYTF,TGCAGCGCCCATGGGTCAAAAGGCTACACCTTC
.,TRBJ2-7,TRBV20-1,.,CGARDSGVFEQYF,TGCGGTGCTAGAGATTCGGGGGTTTTCGAGCAGTACTTC
.,TRBJ2-5,TRBV6-1,.,CASSDQGAYQETQYF,TGTGCCAGCAGTGATCAAGGGGCGTACCAAGAGACCCAGTACTTC
.,TRBJ2-3,TRBV7-2,.,CASSFIAIFPSTDTQYF,TGTGCCAGCAGCTTTATCGCGATCTTCCCTAGCACAGATACGCAGTATTTT
.,TRBJ2-5,TRBV11-2,.,CASSPLTGSYYGQYF,TGTGCCAGCAGCCCCCTAACCGGGTCATACTACGGGCAGTACTTC
.,TRBJ2-7,TRBV4-1,.,CASSQSRGPGTSSGEQYF,TGCGCCAGCAGCCAATCTCGGGGACCCGGGACATCTTCGGGGGAGCAGTACTTC
.,TRBJ2-6,TRBV29-1,.,CSVEGGTGANVLTF,TGCAGCGTTGAAGGAGGAACTGGGGCCAACGTCCTGACTTTC
.,TRBJ1-2,TRBV2,TRBD1,CASSSFLQGQAGKGYGYTF,TGTGCCAGCAGTTCTTTTCTCCAGGGACAGGCAGGGAAGGGTTATGGCTACACCTTC
few,TRBJ1-6,TRBV27,TRBD1,CASCHTGGTGSPLHF,TGTGCCAGCTGCCACACAGGGGGCACGGGTTCACCCCTCCACTTT
.,TRBJ2-5,TRBV28,TRBD1,CASSPLGTGGDAYF,TGTGCCAGCAGTCCCCTGGGGACAGGGGGCGATGCGTACTTC
.,TRBJ1-2,TRBV9,TRBD1,CASSVGTGSYGYTF,TGTGCCAGCAGCGTAGGGACAGGGTCGTATGGCTACACCTTC
.,TRBJ2-3,TRBV28,.,CASSYRLWSTDTQYF,TGTGCCAGCAGTTACCGTCTCTGGAGCACAGATACGCAGTATTTT
.,TRBJ2-1,TRBV6-1,TRBD2,CASTPPPRTSGNNEQFF,TGTGCCAGCACGCCACCCCCTCGGACTAGCGGGAACAATGAGCAGTTCTTC
.,TRBJ2-2,TRBV4-1,.,CASSQDRGGGELFF,TGCGCCAGCAGCCAAGACAGGGGTGGCGGGGAGCTGTTTTTT
few,TRBJ2-7,TRBV28,.,CASSLRAQDLYEQYF,TGTGCCAGCAGTTTAAGGGCGCAGGACCTCTACGAGCAGTACTTC
many,TRBJ2-1,TRBV2,.,CASGSFNEQFF,TGTGCCAGCGGGAGCTTCAATGAGCAGTTCTTC
.,TRBJ2-5,TRBV4-2,.,CASSQDQGLPAQYF,TGTGCCAGCAGCCAAGATCAGGGGCTCCCGGCCCAGTACTTC
few,TRBJ1-1,TRBV6-1,.,CASSEVGNTEAFF,TGTGCCAGCAGTGAAGTGGGGAACACTGAAGCTTTCTTT
.,TRBJ2-7,TRBV7-8,TRBD1,CASSLNRGQGYEQYF,TGTGCCAGCAGCTTAAACAGGGGGCAGGGCTACGAGCAGTACTTC
many,TRBJ2-4,TRBV4-2,.,CASSRDSLAKNIQYF,TGTGCCAGCAGCCGAGACAGTCTAGCCAAAAACATTCAGTACTTC
few,TRBJ2-2,TRBV29-1,.,CSVNIAGELFF,TGCAGCGTTAATATAGCCGGGGAGCTGTTTTTT
many,TRBJ1-1,TRBV29-1,TRBD1,CSVLAGTGNTEAFF,TGCAGCGTTTTAGCCGGGACAGGGAACACTGAAGCTTTCTTT